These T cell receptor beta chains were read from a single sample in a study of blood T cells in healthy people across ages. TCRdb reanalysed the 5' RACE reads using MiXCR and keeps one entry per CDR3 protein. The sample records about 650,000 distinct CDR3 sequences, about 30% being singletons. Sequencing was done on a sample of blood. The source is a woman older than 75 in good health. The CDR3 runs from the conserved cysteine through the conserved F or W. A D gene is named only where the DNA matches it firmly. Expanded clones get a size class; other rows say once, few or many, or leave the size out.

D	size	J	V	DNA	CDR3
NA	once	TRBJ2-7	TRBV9	TGTGCCAGCAGCGTAGACACAGGGCCATACGAGCAGTACTTC	CASSVDTGPYEQYF
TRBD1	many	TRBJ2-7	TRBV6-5	TGTGCCAGCAGTTACAGGGGGCTCTACGAGCAGTACTTC	CASSYRGLYEQYF
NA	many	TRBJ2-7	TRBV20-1	TGCAGTGCGGACTTAGATAGCAGTTCCTACGAGCAGTACTTC	CSADLDSSSYEQYF
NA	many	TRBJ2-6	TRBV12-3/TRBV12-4	TGTGCCAGCAGTTTGGGGTACGGCGGATCCTCTGGGGCCAACGTCCTGACTTTC	CASSLGYGGSSGANVLTF
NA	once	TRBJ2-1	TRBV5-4	TGTGCCAGCAGCTCGATGGGGGGGCCCAATGGGCAGTTCTTC	CASSSMGGPNGQFF
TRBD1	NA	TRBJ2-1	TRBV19	TGTGCCAGTAGTGACGACTCGACAGGGTTCAATGAGCAGTTCTTC	CASSDDSTGFNEQFF
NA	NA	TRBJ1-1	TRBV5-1	TGCGCCAGCAGGCCAAACGGGGGTACCCTTAACACTGAAGCTTTCTTT	CASRPNGGTLNTEAFF
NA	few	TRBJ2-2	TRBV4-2	TGTGCCAGCAGACCAACGGGACGCCACACCGGGGAGCTGTTTTTT	CASRPTGRHTGELFF
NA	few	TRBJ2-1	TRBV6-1	TGTGCCAGCACAAGGGTATCCTACAATGAGCAGTTCTTC	CASTRVSYNEQFF
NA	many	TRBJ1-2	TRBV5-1	TGCGCCAGCAGCCAGAGGGCAGGTGACTATGGCTACACCTTC	CASSQRAGDYGYTF
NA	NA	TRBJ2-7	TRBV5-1	TGCGCCAGCAGCATGGACAGAGCCTACGAGCAGTACTTC	CASSMDRAYEQYF
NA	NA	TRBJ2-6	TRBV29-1	TGCAGCGTTGCCCCACCTACGGGCTCTGGGGCCAACGTCCTGACTTTC	CSVAPPTGSGANVLTF
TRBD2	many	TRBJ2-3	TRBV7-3	TGTGCCAGCGGAAGGGCGGGGGGGCCTACAGATACGCAGTATTTT	CASGRAGGPTDTQYF
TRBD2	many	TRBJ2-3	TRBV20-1	TGCAGTGCTAGACCTACCAAGGGACTAGCGGGGGTTTACACAGATACGCAGTATTTT	CSARPTKGLAGVYTDTQYF
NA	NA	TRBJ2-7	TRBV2	TGTGCCAGCAGGACGGTGGCCAGCTCCTACGAGCAGTACTTC	CASRTVASSYEQYF
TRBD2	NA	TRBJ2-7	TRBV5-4	TGTGCCAGCACGTCGGGAGGGTTCCCCTACGAGCAGTACTTC	CASTSGGFPYEQYF
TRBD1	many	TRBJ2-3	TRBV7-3	TGTGCCAGCAGCTACCAGGGGGCACCAGATACGCAGTATTTT	CASSYQGAPDTQYF
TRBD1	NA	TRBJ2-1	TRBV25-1	TGTGCCAGCAGTAGCCCGGGACAGAGCAACAATGAGCAGTTCTTC	CASSSPGQSNNEQFF
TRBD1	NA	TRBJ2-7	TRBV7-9	TGTGCCAGCAGCTTAAGACAGGGACCCTACGAGCAGTACTTC	CASSLRQGPYEQYF
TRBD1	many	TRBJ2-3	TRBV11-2	TGTGCCAGCAGCCCTGACAGGGGCCCAGATACGCAGTATTTT	CASSPDRGPDTQYF
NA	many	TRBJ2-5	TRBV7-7	TGTGCCAGCAGCATCTCAGTGGCCAGTGAGACCCAGTACTTC	CASSISVASETQYF
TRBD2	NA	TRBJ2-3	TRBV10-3	TGTGCCATCAGTGGGTCTCGGACTAGCAGCAACACAGATACGCAGTATTTT	CAISGSRTSSNTDTQYF
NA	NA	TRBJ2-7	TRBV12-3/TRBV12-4	TGTGCCAGCAGCAACTGGGGGTCCCACGAGCAGTACTTC	CASSNWGSHEQYF
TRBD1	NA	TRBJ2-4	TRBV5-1	TGCGCCAGCAGCTTGGGGGGACAGGGGGCCAAAAACATTCAGTACTTC	CASSLGGQGAKNIQYF
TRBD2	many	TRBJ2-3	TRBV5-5	TGTGCCAGCAGCCTGGGACTATTTGTAGATACGCAGTATTTT	CASSLGLFVDTQYF
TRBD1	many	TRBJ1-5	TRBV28	TGTGCCAGCAGTTTCAACCCGGACAGGGGGCGAAATCAGCCCCAGCATTTT	CASSFNPDRGRNQPQHF
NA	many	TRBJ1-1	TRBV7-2	TGTGCCAGCAGTTTGGAACCGGGAAACACTGAAGCTTTCTTT	CASSLEPGNTEAFF
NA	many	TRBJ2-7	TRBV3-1	TGTGCCAGCAGCCAAGAAATGGGGTCGTTCTCCTACGAGCAGTACTTC	CASSQEMGSFSYEQYF
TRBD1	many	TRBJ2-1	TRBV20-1	TGCAGTGCTAGAGGCGGGACAGGGGCCAATTACAATGAGCAGTTCTTC	CSARGGTGANYNEQFF
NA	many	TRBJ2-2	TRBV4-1	TGCGCCAGCAGCCAAGTGCCAGGGGTGAACACCGGGGAGCTGTTTTTT	CASSQVPGVNTGELFF
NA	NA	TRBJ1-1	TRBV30	TGTGCCTGGAGTCCCAGCTCGAAGACTGAAGCTTTCTTT	CAWSPSSKTEAFF
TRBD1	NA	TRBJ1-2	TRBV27	TGTGCCAGCAGATGGACAGGGTCTAAAGGCTACACCTTC	CASRWTGSKGYTF
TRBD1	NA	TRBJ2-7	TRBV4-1	TGCGCCAGCAGCCATACCGGGACAGGGGACTATTTTCGGTACTTC	CASSHTGTGDYFRYF
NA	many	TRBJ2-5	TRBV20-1	TGCAGTGCTCTGACGCAAGGGGAGACCCAGTACTTC	CSALTQGETQYF
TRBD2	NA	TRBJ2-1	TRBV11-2	TGTGCCAGCAGCTTAAATCCCCTCGGACTAGCGGGGGGGTACAATGAGCAGTTCTTC	CASSLNPLGLAGGYNEQFF
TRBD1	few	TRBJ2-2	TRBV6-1	TGTGCCACCCTTAAAGACCAAACAGGGGGCACATCGGGAACCGGGGAGCTGTTTTTT	CATLKDQTGGTSGTGELFF
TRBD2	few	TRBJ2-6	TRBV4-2	TGTGCCAGCAGCCAAGATTTTCCGGGGGGGCGAGTGGGTGGGGCCAACGTCCTGACTTTC	CASSQDFPGGRVGGANVLTF
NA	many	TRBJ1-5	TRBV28	TGTGCCAGCAAGACGGGACTGCGGGCAGGCCAGCCCCAGCATTTT	CASKTGLRAGQPQHF
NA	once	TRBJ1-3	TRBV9	TGTGCCAGCAGCGTAGGGCCTAAGGACACCATATATTTT	CASSVGPKDTIYF
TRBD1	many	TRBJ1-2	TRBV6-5	TGTGCCAGCAGCCGGACAGGGTATTGGAGCTACACCTTC	CASSRTGYWSYTF
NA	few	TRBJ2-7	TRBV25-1	TGTGCCAGCAGGCCGCCACAGGTACTCTACGAGCAGTACTTC	CASRPPQVLYEQYF
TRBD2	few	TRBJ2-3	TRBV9	TGTGCCAGCAGCGCGTCAGCGGGGGGGCATGCCGGCACAGATACGCAGTATTTT	CASSASAGGHAGTDTQYF
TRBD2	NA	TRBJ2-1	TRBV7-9	TGTGCCAGCAGCCCCCCGGGACGAGCGGGGGTCGACAATGAGCAGTTCTTC	CASSPPGRAGVDNEQFF
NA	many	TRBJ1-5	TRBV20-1	TGCAGTGCTAGAGTAGGGGACGGGCAGCCCCAGCATTTT	CSARVGDGQPQHF
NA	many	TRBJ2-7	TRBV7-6	TGTGCCAGCAGCTTAGCATCTGTGGGGGAGAGGAACGAGCAGTACTTC	CASSLASVGERNEQYF
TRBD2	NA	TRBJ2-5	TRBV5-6	TGTGCCAGCAGCTTGGGAAACGGGAGGGCCAGGGAGACCCAGTACTTC	CASSLGNGRARETQYF
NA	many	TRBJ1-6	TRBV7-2	TGTGCCAGCAGCTTAGTATCCTATAATTCACCCCTCCACTTT	CASSLVSYNSPLHF
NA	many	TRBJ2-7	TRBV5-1	TGCGCCAGCAGCTTGGCCGGGACCACCAATCACGAGCAGTACTTC	CASSLAGTTNHEQYF